The source of this T cell receptor beta chain is a study of T cell responses to AZD1222 COVID-19 vaccine. Study-wide results and limits: Compared with day 0, the breadth and depth of the Spike-specific TCR repertoire rose significantly after two doses of AZD1222. Only 6 or 7 individuals given AZD1222 were seropositive at baseline. The CD4 TCRs associated with vaccination extended across spike and predominated at 160-218 and 743-854.

Libraries were prepared by immunoSEQ multiplex PCR; TCRdb keeps only in-frame clonotypes and omits some of them. There are some 170,000 clones in the sample; 80% to 90% occur only once, and around 4.5% lies in the top ten. A word on this clone: Antigen specificity is unknown.

V was pared by 7 bases and J by 0 bases, with 25 bases between. The CDR3 spans 20 residues. The germline V gene encodes CDR1 MNHEY and CDR2 SMNVEV (reference sequence). Material: peripheral blood, obtained 28 days after the second dose of the MenACWY control vaccine. V and J are TRBV27 and TRBJ2-6, with D tentatively TRBD1 (5 bases). This clonotype originated in an adult who received the MenACWY meningococcal vaccine as a control. The CDR3: CASTPITAGLVLSGANVLTF. CDR3 in DNA: TGTGCCAGCACCCCAATCACGGCAGGGCTGGTACTCTCTGGGGCCAACGTCCTGACTTTC.